This T cell receptor (beta chain) appears in the sequencing data of a study of memory CD4+ T cells and cytomegalovirus serostatus. Single viable CD3+CD4+CD8-CD45RO+ cells were sorted as the memory CD4+ T cells. This clone was seen more than once but under ten times. What it recognizes is unknown. V lost 0 bases and J 2 bases, leaving 9 bases between the germline ends. CDR1 is MNHEY, CDR2 SMNVEV, per germline (reference sequence). The CDR3 is 15 residues long. In the study's own analysis: Out-of-frame sequences were removed, leaving 2 million to 2.5 million distinct TCRbeta sequences. Clones were sequenced by immunoSEQ multiplex PCR, and TCRdb holds only the in-frame ones, with some missing. V and J calls and clone size are given by that table; D and trimming were obtained from the DNA. This table has 35,000 to 45,000 clones, around three quarters appearing once. Broader study findings: Each of 67 CMV-associated TCRbeta sequences occurred in one to five individuals.

The sequencing input was memory CD4+ T cells from blood. The sequence was obtained from an adult in good health and CMV-seronegative. V and J are TRBV27 and TRBJ2-3; no definite D call. DNA of the CDR3: TGTGCCAGCAGTTTATCTCCCTTGATCACAGATACGCAGTATTTT. It encodes CASSLSPLITDTQYF.